This T cell receptor beta chain appears in the sequencing data of a study of human T cells and chemical hapten exposure (dated by TCRdb to 2020 to 2023). Study-wide context: For sensitization, 2% DPC in acetone was applied to an approximately 2 cm by approximately 2 cm area of upper inner arm skin. Blood samples were taken from patients before sensitization (week 0) and then at 2, 6 and about 24 weeks after DPC sensitization. Weekly therapeutic DPC doses were additionally applied to the scalp of patients throughout the roughly 25-week study period. The patient cohort, mostly female, included alopecia areata with under or over 50% scalp involvement, alopecia totalis and alopecia universalis. The libraries were sequenced as a pool, and the TCR yield per sample differed mostly because of small variations in library volumes within the pool. Blood for TCR sequencing was provided by twenty-nine alopecia patients at one to four time points (pre-sensitization, 2, 6 and 24 weeks). This study followed changes in the peripheral blood TCR repertoire in vivo during primary and secondary sensitization of alopecia patients to the hapten diphenylcyclopropenone (DPC). Patch testing on the upper back used Finn chambers containing 0.01% DPC, with scoring done after 6 days according to International Contact Dermatitis Research Group standards. The paper as a whole reports these results and caveats: Significantly more large CDR3 similarity clusters were formed by expanded TCRs than by pre-sensitization or healthy control sets, consistent with antigen-driven responses. Patch test score correlated positively with the number of PT1 expanded TCRs, reaching significance at thresholds 8, 16 and 32 but not at 4. Alopecia, a presumed autoimmune disease, was present in all patients, so the immune response of the patients might differ from that of healthy individuals. Repeated subsampling changed both the strength of the expansion versus patch-test correlation and the threshold at which that correlation became significant. DPC sensitization did not change how many TCRs were above 1 in 1000 frequency, and no evidence was found of alterations in global repertoire structure.

The method behind the library was RACE. Sequenced using a NextSeq 500. During library preparation, unique molecular identifiers were attached to individual cDNA molecules so that TCRs could be counted quantitatively and reproducibly. From each blood RNA sample, both TCR alpha and TCR beta chains were sequenced. The source study handled its data this way. Samples had a median of roughly 87,000 TCRs, with a range from about 23,224 to 750,000. V, J and CDR3 annotation of the TCR reads was performed with the Decombinator software suite. To make PS versus PT1 abundance plots, every sample was subsampled to the same number of TCRs (28,000). Expanded TCRs were defined as absent before sensitization and observed at least eight times at the 2-week time point. TCRdb took the public reads, trimmed them with fastp at Q25, ran MiXCR for clone calling and kept in-frame beta chains. Rows merge per CDR3 protein into single entries with the most common DNA and genes. The V and J calls and clone size are TCRdb's, not the authors'. This sample is represented by approximately 320,000 distinct CDR3 sequences; 5.5% of them were singletons. The ten top clones hold about 8.7% of the sample.

The CDR3 has 15 amino acids, counting the end cysteine and phenylalanine. Solely the CDR3 DNA is kept, with 45 bases framed from the first base. V and J are truncated by 5 bases and 4 bases respectively, leaving an intervening sequence of 17 bases. Looking up the germline V gene yields CDR1 SGHAT and CDR2 FQNNGV. This clonotype showed up just a few times. The antigen it binds to is not known. Base qualities are missing; no much larger clone stands one base away. Explained via the paper, the time point label denotes: pre-sensitization, week 0. In light of the paper, this sample's treatment or condition label describes: therapeutic diphenylcyclopropenone sensitization with weekly scalp DPC. At every patch-test visit, the blood draw took place before the patch test was put on. Patients were eligible if aged 18 to 70, diagnosed with alopecia and judged suitable for DPC therapy, and pregnant patients were excluded. Total RNA was extracted from unfractionated whole blood that had been collected in Tempus Blood RNA tubes.

The sequence was obtained from a woman younger than 30 with alopecia areata. Some clones in this sample may be carry-over from other donors' samples. This specimen consisted of whole blood, obtained in connection with sensitization to the hapten diphenylcyclopropenone (DPC). The chain is made from TRBV11-2 and TRBJ1-1, with the D gene too uncertain to name. The nucleotide sequence is given as TGTGCCAGCAGCCCCTGGACCGATGTGCGCACTGAAGCTTTCTTT. This is translated as CASSPWTDVRTEAFF.